This T cell receptor (beta chain) was sequenced during a study of early T cells in non-severe SARS-CoV-2 infection (dated by TCRdb to the early 2020s). For the study in its entirety: Because TCR sequencing relied on bulk RNA taken from unsorted whole blood, pairing of alpha and beta chains was not possible. Results the study describes overall, beyond this receptor: VDJdb matching was skewed toward anti-spike CD8 responses, so virus-specific expansions were likely underestimated and private and CD4 specificities were missed.

The study was a case-control design nested within a healthcare worker cohort in London, UK, with weekly nasopharyngeal swab PCR tests and blood sampling. Healthcare workers were recruited during the week of the UK lockdown, between 23 and 31 March 2020, and followed weekly for up to about 16 weeks. This clonotype was observed a handful of times. Its recognized antigen is unknown. No clone much larger than this one lies a single base away; base qualities are absent. Libraries were prepared through 5' RACE. The sequencer listed for this sample is NextSeq 500. The TCR library protocol attached unique molecular identifiers to individual cDNA molecules to correct for sequencing error and PCR bias. TCR alpha and beta chains were both sequenced, and the abundances of alpha and beta sequences in each sample were closely correlated with each other. The authors' pipeline ran thus. Decombinator V4 was used to perform V gene, J gene and CDR3 annotation of TCR sequences. TCRs were defined as expanded if a significant change between any two time points was detected under a Poisson model with p below 0.0001. TCR abundances were normalised to the total number of TCRs sequenced in each sample and reported as counts per million. MAIT TCRs were defined by TRAV1-2 paired with TRAJ12, TRAJ20 or TRAJ33, and iNKT TCRs by TRAV10 paired with TRAJ18. VDJdb, accessed 1 November 2021, was searched for CMV, EBV and SARS-CoV-2 annotated TCRs, excluding TCRs annotated for multiple antigens. The public reads were reanalyzed by TCRdb: fastp trimming at Q25, MiXCR alignment, in-frame beta chains only. Rows are unified per CDR3 protein, each entry keeping the most common DNA and genes. TCRdb, not the authors, supplied the V and J calls. Within this sample are roughly 60,000 distinct CDR3 sequences, with 7.7% of them counted one time only. The leading ten clones occupy about 3.7% of the sample.

From cysteine to phenylalanine, the CDR3 is 17 amino acids long. Of all the DNA, just the CDR3 is kept, 51 bases in frame from base 1. Per the germline V gene, KGHDR is the CDR1 and SFDVKD is the CDR2. Trimming removed 5 bases from V and 2 bases from J; the gene matches leave 9 bases unexplained. This clonotype originated in an adult who was a healthcare worker with PCR-confirmed SARS-CoV-2 infection or an uninfected control (not recorded which). Rearrangement joined TRBV24-1 to TRBJ2-2; the central 8 bases match TRBD2. Material for sequencing was whole blood. DNA sequence: TGTGCCACCAGTGGTCCCCGGGGGGGAGTTAACACCGGGGAGCTGTTTTTT. Its amino acids are CATSGPRGGVNTGELFF.